This T cell receptor beta chain was captured by sequencing in a study of shared clonotypes between healthy human individuals. Study details: Aged 18 to 49, the donors were two women and a few men. Per donor, three plates held CD4 naive cells, three held CD4 memory, two held CD8 naive and one held CD8 memory.

Germline V lookup: CDR1 MNHNY, CDR2 SVGAGI (reference sequence). CDR3 size: 14 residues. Trimming cost V 5 bases and J 3 bases, with 13 bases left between them. Points on this clone: Its antigen remains unidentified.

Profiling relied on immunoSEQ multiplex PCR, and the TCRdb table lists in-frame clones only, not all of them. The sample has approximately 710,000 clones, 90% seen once. The study's findings and limits: It was the non-shared clonotypes that had lower generation probabilities than clonotypes shared by all four donors.

The genes are TRBV6-6 and TRBJ1-1; D perhaps matches TRBD1 (5 bases). Sequenced: memory CD8+ T cells from PBMCs. Specified subset: CD45RO+ cells pooled with CCR7-negative TemRA cells. This TCR was sampled from a man aged 18 to 29 in good health. Some clones in this sample may be carry-over from other donors' samples. As DNA, the CDR3 is TGTGCCAGCAGTAACGGACACGTGGACACTGAAGCTTTCTTT. Its protein product is CASSNGHVDTEAFF.